The table lists the clone carrying this T cell receptor (beta chain) with many counts. This entry belongs to a study of T cells after yellow fever vaccination. TCRdb recomputed calls from the 5' RACE reads with MiXCR, one row per CDR3 protein. In the table there are 50,000 to 65,000 distinct CDR3 sequences, about 6.6% of which are singletons. The germline gives CDR1 SQVTM, CDR2 ANQGSEA. V lost 3 bases and J 0 bases, leaving 11 bases between the germline ends. The CDR3 runs to 14 residues. The chain uses TRBV29-1 and TRBJ2-5; unclear D gene. The clonotype was recovered from a man between 18 and 35 years old who received the YFV17D yellow fever vaccine. The specimen was CD8+ T cells not binding an NS4B(214-222) dextramer, sorted from PBMCs, collected approximately 40 days after the first yellow fever vaccination. CDR3 amino acids: CSVDKDGYQETQYF. The CDR3 bases are TGCAGCGTTGACAAGGACGGGTACCAAGAGACCCAGTACTTC.